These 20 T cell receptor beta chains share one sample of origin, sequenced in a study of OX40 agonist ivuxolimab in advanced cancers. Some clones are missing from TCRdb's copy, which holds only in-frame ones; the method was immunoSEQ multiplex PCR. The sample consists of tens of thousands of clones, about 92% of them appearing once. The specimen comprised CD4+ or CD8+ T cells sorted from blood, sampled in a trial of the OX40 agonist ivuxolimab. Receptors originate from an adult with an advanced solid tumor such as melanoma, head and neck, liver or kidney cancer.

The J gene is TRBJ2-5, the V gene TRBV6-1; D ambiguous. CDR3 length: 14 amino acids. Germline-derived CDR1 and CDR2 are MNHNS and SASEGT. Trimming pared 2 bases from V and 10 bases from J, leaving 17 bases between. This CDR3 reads CASSELYRSRDQYF. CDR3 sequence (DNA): TGTGCCAGCAGTGAACTATACCGATCTCGCGACCAGTACTTC.

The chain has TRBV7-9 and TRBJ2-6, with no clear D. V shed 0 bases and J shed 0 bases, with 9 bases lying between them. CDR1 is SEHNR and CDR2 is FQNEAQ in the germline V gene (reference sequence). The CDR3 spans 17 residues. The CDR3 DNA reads TGTGCCAGCAGCTTAGCGGTTCAGAGCTCTGGGGCCAACGTCCTGACTTTC. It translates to CASSLAVQSSGANVLTF.

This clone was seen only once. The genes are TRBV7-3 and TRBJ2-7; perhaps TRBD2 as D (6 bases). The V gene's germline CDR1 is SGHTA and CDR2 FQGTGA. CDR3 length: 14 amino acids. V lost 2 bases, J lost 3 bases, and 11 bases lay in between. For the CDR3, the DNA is TGTGCCAGCAGCTTAGCGCTCGGGGGCTACGAGCAGTACGTC. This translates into CASSLALGGYEQYV.

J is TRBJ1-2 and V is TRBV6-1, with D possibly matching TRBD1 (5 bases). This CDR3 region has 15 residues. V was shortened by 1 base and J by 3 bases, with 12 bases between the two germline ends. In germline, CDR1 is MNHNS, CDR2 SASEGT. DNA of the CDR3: TGTGCCAGCAGTGAAGACGGGGCGTTAGACTATGGCTACACCTTC. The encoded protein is CASSEDGALDYGYTF.

DNA for the CDR3: TGTGCCAGCAGGCCTTCGTCGGGGTACGAGCAGTACTTC. Translation: CASRPSSGYEQYF. The chain links TRBV6-1 to TRBJ2-7; possibly TRBD2 for D (5 bases). The V and J ends lost 6 bases and 4 bases respectively, with 13 bases between them. Germline V gene sequence: CDR1 MNHNS, CDR2 SASEGT. The CDR3 spans 13 residues.

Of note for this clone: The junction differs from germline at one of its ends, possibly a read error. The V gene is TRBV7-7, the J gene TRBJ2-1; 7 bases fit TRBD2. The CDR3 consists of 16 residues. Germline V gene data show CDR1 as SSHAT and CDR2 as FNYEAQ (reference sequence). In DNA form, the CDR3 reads TGTGCTAGCAGCTCCGGTTCGAGCGGGGCCGATAATGAGCAGTTCTTC. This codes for CASSSGSSGADNEQFF.

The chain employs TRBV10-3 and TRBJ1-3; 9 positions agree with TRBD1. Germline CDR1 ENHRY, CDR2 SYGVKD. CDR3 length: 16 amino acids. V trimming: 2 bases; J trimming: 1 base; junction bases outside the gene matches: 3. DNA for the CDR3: TGTGCCATCAGTGAGCCCGGGACAGGGTCTGGAAACACCATATATTTT. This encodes CAISEPGTGSGNTIYF.

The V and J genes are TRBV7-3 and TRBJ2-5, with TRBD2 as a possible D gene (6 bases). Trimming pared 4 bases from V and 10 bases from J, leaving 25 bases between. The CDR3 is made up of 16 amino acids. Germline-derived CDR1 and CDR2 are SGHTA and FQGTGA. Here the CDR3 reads CASSSRGWQTQAGQYF. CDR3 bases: TGTGCCAGCAGCTCCCGCGGGTGGCAGACCCAAGCGGGCCAGTACTTC.

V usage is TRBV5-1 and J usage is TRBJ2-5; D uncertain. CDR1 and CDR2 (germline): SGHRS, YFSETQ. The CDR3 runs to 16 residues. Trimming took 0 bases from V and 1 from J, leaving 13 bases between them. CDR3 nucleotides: TGCGCCAGCAGCTTGGCCCCATGGGCAGGCCAAGAGACCCAGTACTTC. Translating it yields CASSLAPWAGQETQYF.

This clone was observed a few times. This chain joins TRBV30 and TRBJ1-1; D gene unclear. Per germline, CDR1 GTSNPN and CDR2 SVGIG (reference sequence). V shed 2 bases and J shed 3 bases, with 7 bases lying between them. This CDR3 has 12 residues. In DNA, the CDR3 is TGTGCCTGGAGTTTCGGTTACACTGAAGCTTTCTTT. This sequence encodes CAWSFGYTEAFF.

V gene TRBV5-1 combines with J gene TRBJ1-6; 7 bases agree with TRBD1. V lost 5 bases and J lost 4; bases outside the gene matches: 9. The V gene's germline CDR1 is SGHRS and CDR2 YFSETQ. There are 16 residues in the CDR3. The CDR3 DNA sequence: TGCGCCAGCAGAGGAATAGGGACAGTTTATAATTCACCCCTCCACTTT. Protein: CASRGIGTVYNSPLHF.

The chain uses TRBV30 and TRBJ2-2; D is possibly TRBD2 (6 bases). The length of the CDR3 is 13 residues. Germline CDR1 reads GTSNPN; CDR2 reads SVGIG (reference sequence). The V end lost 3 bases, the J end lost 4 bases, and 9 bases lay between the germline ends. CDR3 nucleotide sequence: TGTGCCTGGAGGGGGGGAAGCACCGGGGAGCTGTTTTTT. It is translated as CAWRGGSTGELFF.

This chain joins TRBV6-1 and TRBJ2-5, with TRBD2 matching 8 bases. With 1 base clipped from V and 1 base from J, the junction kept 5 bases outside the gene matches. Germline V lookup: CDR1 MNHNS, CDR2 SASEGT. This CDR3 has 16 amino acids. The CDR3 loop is CASSEGMAGGQETQYF. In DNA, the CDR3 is TGTGCCAGCAGTGAAGGAATGGCGGGGGGCCAAGAGACCCAGTACTTC.

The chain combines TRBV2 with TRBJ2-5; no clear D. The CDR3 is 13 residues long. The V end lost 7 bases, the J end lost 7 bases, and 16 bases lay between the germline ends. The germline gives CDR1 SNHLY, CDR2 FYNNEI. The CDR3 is CASTYQERGTQYF. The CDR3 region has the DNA TGTGCCAGCACTTACCAGGAAAGAGGGACCCAGTACTTC.

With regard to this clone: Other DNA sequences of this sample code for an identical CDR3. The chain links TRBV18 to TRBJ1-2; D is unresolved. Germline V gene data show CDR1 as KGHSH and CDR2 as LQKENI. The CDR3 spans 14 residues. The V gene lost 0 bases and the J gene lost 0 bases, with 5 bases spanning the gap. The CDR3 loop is CASSPPAANYGYTF. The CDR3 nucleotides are TGTGCCAGCTCACCACCCGCCGCTAACTATGGCTACACCTTC.

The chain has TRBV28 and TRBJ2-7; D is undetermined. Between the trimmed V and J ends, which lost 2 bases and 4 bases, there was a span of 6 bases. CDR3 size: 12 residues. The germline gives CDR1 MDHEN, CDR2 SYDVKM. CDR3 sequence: CASSLPGYEQYV. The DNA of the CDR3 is TGTGCCAGCAGTTTACCGGGTTACGAGCAGTACGTC.

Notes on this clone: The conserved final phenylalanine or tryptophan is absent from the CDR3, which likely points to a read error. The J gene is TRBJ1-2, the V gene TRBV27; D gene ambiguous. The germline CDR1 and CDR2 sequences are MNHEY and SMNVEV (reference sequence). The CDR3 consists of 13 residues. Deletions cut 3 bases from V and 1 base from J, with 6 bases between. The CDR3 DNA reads TGTGCCAGCAGTTTGAACAATAACTATGGCTACACCTCC. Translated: CASSLNNNYGYTS.

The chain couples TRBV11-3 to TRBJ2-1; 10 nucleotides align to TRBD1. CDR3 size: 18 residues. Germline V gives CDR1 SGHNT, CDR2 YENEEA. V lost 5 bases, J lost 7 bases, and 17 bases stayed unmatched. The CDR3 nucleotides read TGTGCCAGCAGCCGCCGCGGGGACAGGGGTACAGATAGGAATGAGCAGTTCTTC. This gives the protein CASSRRGDRGTDRNEQFF.

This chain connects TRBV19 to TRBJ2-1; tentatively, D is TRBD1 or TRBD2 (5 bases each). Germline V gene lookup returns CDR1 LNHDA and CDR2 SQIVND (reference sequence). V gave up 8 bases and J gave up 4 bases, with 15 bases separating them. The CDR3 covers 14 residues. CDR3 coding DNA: TGTGCCAGTCTTGAGGGGCGCGGATACAATGAGCAGTTCTTC. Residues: CASLEGRGYNEQFF.

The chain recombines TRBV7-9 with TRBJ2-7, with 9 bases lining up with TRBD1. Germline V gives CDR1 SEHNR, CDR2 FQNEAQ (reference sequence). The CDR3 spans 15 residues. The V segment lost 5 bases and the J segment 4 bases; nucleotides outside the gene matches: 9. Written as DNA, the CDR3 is TGTGCCAGCAGCCCAAACAGGGGGCAAAGATACGAGCAGTACTTC. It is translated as CASSPNRGQRYEQYF. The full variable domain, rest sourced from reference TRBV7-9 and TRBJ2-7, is DTGVSQNPRHKITKRGQNVTFRCDPISEHNRLYWYRQTLGQGPEFLTYFQNEAQLEKSRLLSDRFSAERPKGSFSTLEIQRTEQGDSAMYLCASSPNRGQRYEQYFGPGTRLTVT.